This T cell receptor (beta chain) was identified in a study of blood T cell dynamics during melanoma immunotherapy. Overall study context: First-line therapy was either pembrolizumab or nivolumab with ipilimumab for metastatic melanoma. Study results and limitations: The most clonal sorted CD8+ subset, immune-effector cells, was closest to cell-free DNA CDR3 sequences.

Remarks on this clone: Its target is unknown.

Trimming removed 3 bases from V and 4 bases from J, with 18 bases in between. This CDR3 is 15 amino acids long. Per the germline V gene, CDR1 is SQVTM and CDR2 is ANQGSEA. Time point in this sample: week 3, after first cycle of checkpoint inhibitor. Prior systemic cancer therapy, immunosuppressant use and other active malignancies excluded patients. Each sorted CD8+ T cell subset had its entire DNA loaded. Sequenced by immunoSEQ multiplex PCR; TCRdb stores in-frame clones only, minus some. The repertoire includes over 10,000 clones, about 90% of them detected once, and around 0.18% sits in the top ten.

The chain is built from TRBV29-1 and TRBJ1-2; D possibly corresponds to TRBD1 (5 bases). This sequence originates from a human donor with melanoma. The source material was effector memory CD8+ T cells from blood, sampled from a patient treated with checkpoint blockade. CDR3 in amino acids: CSVDTGGREPYGYTF. CDR3 DNA sequence: TGCAGCGTTGATACCGGAGGCAGGGAACCCTATGGCTACACCTTC. Full variable domain (remainder filled in from reference TRBV29-1 and TRBJ1-2): SAVISQKPSRDICQRGTSLTIQCQVDSQVTMMFWYRQQPGQSLTLIATANQGSEATYESGFVIDKFPISRPNLTFSTLTVSNMSPEDSSIYLCSVDTGGREPYGYTFGSGTRLTVV.